The 20 T cell receptor beta chains below come from one sample, sequenced in a study of PD-1 blockade in classical Hodgkin lymphoma. Generated by immunoSEQ multiplex PCR, the TCRdb table keeps only in-frame clones and is missing some. The repertoire has about 97,000 clones, 80% to 85% of them found once; the top ten carry 9% to 15%. Brentuximab vedotin exposure varied, and every patient relapsed after autologous stem cell transplantation. The specimen comprised peripheral blood mononuclear cells (PBMCs), sampled at baseline. The receptors stem from a human donor with classical Hodgkin lymphoma.

This chain links TRBV7-2 with TRBJ2-2; no definite D call. The CDR3 has 15 residues. From germline, CDR1 is SGHTA and CDR2 FQGNSA. The V end was cut by 1 base, the J end by 0 bases, with 6 bases between. The CDR3 spells CASSLGLANTGELFF. CDR3 bases: TGTGCCAGCAGCTTAGGGCTCGCGAACACCGGGGAGCTGTTTTTT.

The chain joins TRBV7-2 to TRBJ2-5; D might be TRBD2 (6 bases). Germline V gene data show CDR1 as SGHTA and CDR2 as FQGNSA. The CDR3 length is 15 residues. V lost 1 base, J lost 5 bases, and 14 bases lay in between. The CDR3 sequence is CASSLVTGEWETQYF. The CDR3, as DNA: TGTGCCAGCAGCTTAGTGACGGGAGAGTGGGAGACCCAGTACTTC.

The chain employs TRBV7-6 and TRBJ2-1, with D possibly TRBD2 on 6 matching bases. From germline, CDR1 is SGHVS and CDR2 FNYEAQ. There are 16 residues in the CDR3. V was clipped by 6 bases and J by 7 bases, with 22 bases between them. CDR3 nucleotides: TGTGCCAGCAGGGCGGGGTGGCAGGGAGGTCGAAATGAGCAGTTCTTC. Translation gives CASRAGWQGGRNEQFF.

This rearrangement joins TRBV27 to TRBJ2-7; D is uncertain. CDR1 and CDR2 (germline): MNHEY, SMNVEV (reference sequence). Trimming took 3 bases from V and 6 from J, leaving 18 bases between them. The CDR3 consists of 15 residues. Here the CDR3 reads CASSFSGSQGLEQYF. As DNA, the CDR3 is TGTGCCAGCAGTTTCTCCGGTTCCCAAGGTCTCGAGCAGTACTTC.

This clone was counted ten times or more. V gene TRBV7-9 combines with J gene TRBJ1-5; D is ambiguous. There are 15 residues in the CDR3. Germline V gene lookup returns CDR1 SEHNR and CDR2 FQNEAQ (reference sequence). Trimming left V 0 bases short and J 0 bases short, with 6 bases between. CDR3 sequence reads: CASSLAGDSNQPQHF. CDR3 nucleotide sequence: TGTGCCAGCAGCTTAGCTGGCGATAGCAATCAGCCCCAGCATTTT.

This chain connects TRBV11-1 to TRBJ2-5; TRBD1 matches 9 bases. The CDR3 sequence is 16 residues long. The J segment lost 7 bases and the V segment lost 3 bases, leaving 12 bases of the junction unmatched. Looked up from germline, CDR1 is SGHAT and CDR2 is FQDESV (reference sequence). CDR3 sequence (DNA): TGTGCCAGCAGCTTGCGAAGGGACAGGGAACCAGGGACCCAGTACTTC. As protein: CASSLRRDREPGTQYF.

The chain employs TRBV7-2 and TRBJ2-1; 14 bases line up with TRBD2. The CDR3 is made up of 17 amino acids. Germline V gene data show CDR1 as SGHTA and CDR2 as FQGNSA. V dropped 2 bases and J dropped 5; count of bases not matched to a gene: 5. The CDR3 protein is CASSLSGTSGSHNEQFF. CDR3 nucleotides: TGTGCCAGCAGCTTAAGCGGGACTAGCGGGAGCCACAATGAGCAGTTCTTC.

This clone was counted once. V is TRBV11-2 and J is TRBJ2-7; D is uncertain. The germline V and J ends were trimmed by 1 base and 5 bases, with 12 bases remaining between them. This CDR3 has 14 residues. Germline V CDR1 and CDR2: SGHAT, FQNNGV. The CDR3 is CASSLVGDSHEQYF. Written as DNA, the CDR3 is TGTGCCAGCAGCTTAGTGGGCGACTCTCACGAGCAGTACTTC. Supplemented by reference TRBV11-2 and TRBJ2-7, the full variable domain reads EAGVAQSPRYKIIEKRQSVAFWCNPISGHATLYWYQQILGQGPKLLIQFQNNGVVDDSQLPKDRFSAERLKGVDSTLKIQPAKLEDSAVYLCASSLVGDSHEQYFGPGTRLTVT.

The chain carries TRBV2 and TRBJ2-2; 8 bases are a match to TRBD2. The CDR3 spans 18 residues. Germline V gives CDR1 SNHLY, CDR2 FYNNEI. Germline trimming cut 5 bases from V and 4 bases from J; bases unmatched to any gene: 15. CDR3 protein: CASSTPGLVPPGTGELFF. In DNA, the CDR3 is TGTGCCAGCAGTACCCCGGGACTAGTCCCCCCCGGCACCGGGGAGCTGTTTTTT. The variable domain in full, with the rest retrieved from reference TRBV2 and TRBJ2-2, is EPEVTQTPSHQVTQMGQEVILRCVPISNHLYFYWYRQILGQKVEFLVSFYNNEISEKSEIFDDQFSVERPDGSNFTLKIRSTKLEDSAMYFCASSTPGLVPPGTGELFFGEGSRLTVL.

The chain uses TRBV9 and TRBJ2-1; no clear D. This CDR3 has 15 residues. With 0 bases removed from V and 2 bases from J, the gap between germline ends came to 9 bases. CDR1 is SGDLS, CDR2 YYNGEE, per germline. The CDR3 nucleotides read TGTGCCAGCAGCGTAGTCGGGTCACCCTACAATGAGCAGTTCTTC. This encodes CASSVVGSPYNEQFF.

This clone has only a few counts. The chain uses TRBV7-9 and TRBJ1-2; TRBD1 might be the D (5 bases). This CDR3 has 11 amino acids. Per germline, CDR1 SEHNR and CDR2 FQNEAQ (reference sequence). Trimming shortened V by 11 bases and J by 4 bases, and 11 bases separated the two germline ends. For the CDR3, the DNA is TGTGCCGGGGGTACGAGCTATGGCTACACCTTC. Translation gives CAGGTSYGYTF.

The chain carries TRBV7-6 and TRBJ2-2; 8 nucleotides line up with TRBD2. V lost 5 bases to trimming and J lost 4 bases; unmatched junction nucleotides: 18. The CDR3 is 19 residues long. Germline V gene lookup returns CDR1 SGHVS and CDR2 FNYEAQ. CDR3 amino acids: CASSAIPGGGSRVTGELFF. The DNA for the CDR3 is TGTGCCAGCAGCGCCATCCCCGGGGGGGGGAGCCGGGTCACCGGGGAGCTGTTTTTT.

The sample holds one count of this clone. The V call is TRBV10-3, the J call TRBJ2-7; weak D call: TRBD1 (5 bases). The CDR3 runs to 13 residues. The V end was cut by 0 bases, the J end by 7 bases, with 10 bases between. Germline-derived CDR1 and CDR2 are ENHRY and SYGVKD. The CDR3 DNA is TGTGCCATCAGTGAGTCGCAGGGTAGTGAGCAGTACTTC. The encoded protein is CAISESQGSEQYF.

The chain carries TRBV18 and TRBJ2-3; D call uncertain. Deletions cut 3 bases from V and 10 bases from J, with 20 bases between. Germline-derived CDR1 and CDR2 are KGHSH and LQKENI. There are 15 residues in the CDR3. CDR3 amino acids: CASSPGIGPQTAQYF. CDR3 bases: TGTGCCAGCTCACCTGGAATCGGCCCCCAAACCGCGCAGTATTTT.

Only one count was recorded for this clone. This chain uses TRBV5-1 with TRBJ2-2; 11 bases align to TRBD2. With 8 bases clipped from V and 0 bases from J, the junction kept 6 bases outside the gene matches. CDR3 length: 16 residues. Germline assignment: CDR1 SGHRS and CDR2 YFSETQ. The CDR3 is CASQTSGSPNTGELFF. In nucleotides, the CDR3 is TGCGCCAGTCAAACTAGCGGGAGTCCGAACACCGGGGAGCTGTTTTTT. Complete variable domain (other parts from reference TRBV5-1 and TRBJ2-2): KAGVTQTPRYLIKTRGQQVTLSCSPISGHRSVSWYQQTPGQGLQFLFEYFSETQRNKGNFPGRFSGRQFSNSRSEMNVSTLELGDSALYLCASQTSGSPNTGELFFGEGSRLTVL.

This clone was detected once. J is TRBJ2-2 and V is TRBV7-9, with no clear D. CDR3 length: 14 residues. Germline V CDR1 and CDR2: SEHNR, FQNEAQ (reference sequence). The V and J ends lost 6 bases and 2 bases respectively, with 10 bases between them. CDR3 DNA sequence: TGTGCCAGCAGTCCCCCAGGAAACACCGGGGAGCTGTTTTTT. Its protein product is CASSPPGNTGELFF.

Only one count was recorded for this clone. The CDR3 bases are TGTGCCAGCAGCTTAAGGGGCGGGCAGGGAGACTACAATGAGCAGTTCTTC. It yields the protein CASSLRGGQGDYNEQFF. The chain carries TRBV7-2 and TRBJ2-1; D could derive from TRBD1 or TRBD2 (5 bases each). The CDR3 sequence is 17 residues long. The V and J ends lost 2 bases and 3 bases respectively, with 17 bases between them. The germline gives CDR1 SGHTA, CDR2 FQGNSA.

V usage is TRBV7-9 and J usage is TRBJ1-1; weak D call: TRBD1 (5 bases). Trimming cost V 8 bases and J 1 base, with 14 bases left between them. This CDR3 is 14 amino acids long. Germline lookup yields CDR1 SEHNR and CDR2 FQNEAQ (reference sequence). In DNA form, the CDR3 reads TGTGCCAGCCTCTCACGCAGGGAGAACACTGAAGCTTTCTTT. Its protein product is CASLSRRENTEAFF.

The V call is TRBV28, the J call TRBJ2-5, with D unclear. CDR1 and CDR2 from the germline V gene are MDHEN and SYDVKM. This CDR3 is 13 amino acids long. V gave up 3 bases and J gave up 1 base, with 6 bases separating them. In DNA, the CDR3 is TGTGCCAGCAGTTTTATTGGCCAAGAGACCCAGTACTTC. Translating it yields CASSFIGQETQYF.

This sequence joins TRBV6-5 and TRBJ2-6, with no clear D. CDR1 MNHEY and CDR2 SVGAGI come from the germline V gene. The CDR3 covers 15 residues. The V end lost 5 bases, the J end lost 2 bases, and 10 bases lay between the germline ends. Here the CDR3 reads CASSGTGPGANVLTF. The CDR3 region has the DNA TGTGCCAGCAGTGGAACCGGGCCTGGGGCCAACGTCCTGACTTTC.